A single TCR beta chain is shown here with its context. Generated by immunoSEQ multiplex PCR, the TCRdb table keeps only in-frame clones and is missing some. The sample records approximately 68,000 clones, roughly nine tenths being singletons. The CDR3 spans 15 residues. V was pared by 6 bases and J by 8 bases, with 6 bases of the junction left unmatched. The V gene's germline CDR1 is MNHNS and CDR2 SASEGT. The data originate from a study of T cell changes during pregnancy in multiple sclerosis. The material sequenced was peripheral blood, taken in the third trimester of pregnancy. The receptor's source is a female donor in good health, enrolled as a control in a pregnancy study. The rearrangement joins TRBV6-1 to TRBJ2-1; 14 positions agree with TRBD2. The CDR3 coding sequence is TGTGCCAGCAGATGGACTAGCGGGGGGCTCTATGAGCAGTTCTTC. It codes for CASRWTSGGLYEQFF.